Presented here are 19 T cell receptor beta chains from one specimen sequenced in a study of blood T cell repertoires in COVID-19. Produced via immunoSEQ multiplex PCR; TCRdb's table is partial and in-frame only. Of over 75,000 clones in the sample, less than 85% are singletons; the top ten hold 10%. The specimen was peripheral blood. The receptors here all came from a woman aged 70-85 years with acute or convalescent COVID-19.

The table lists this clone with a few counts. This sequence joins TRBV4-3 and TRBJ1-4, with TRBD1 matching over 9 bases. Unmatched junction bases numbered 10, after V lost 6 bases and J lost 8 bases. There are 15 residues in the CDR3. Germline-derived CDR1 and CDR2 are LGHNA and YSLEER. The CDR3 sequence: CASSPPGQGNEKLFF. The DNA for the CDR3 is TGCGCCAGCAGTCCACCGGGACAGGGCAACGAAAAACTGTTTTTT.

This rearrangement joins TRBV28 to TRBJ1-4; weak D call: TRBD1 (5 bases). This CDR3 region has 15 residues. The germline CDR1 and CDR2 sequences are MDHEN and SYDVKM. Trimming pared 1 base from V and 3 bases from J, leaving 9 bases between. CDR3: CASSLLSGSNEKLFF. The CDR3 region has the DNA TGTGCCAGCAGTTTATTGTCAGGGTCTAATGAAAAACTGTTTTTT. The full variable domain, its missing parts supplied by reference TRBV28 and TRBJ1-4, is DVKVTQSSRYLVKRTGEKVFLECVQDMDHENMFWYRQDPGLGLRLIYFSYDVKMKEKGDIPEGYSVSREKKERFSLILESASTNQTSMYLCASSLLSGSNEKLFFGSGTQLSVL.

The genes are TRBV7-2 and TRBJ2-1; 8 bases match TRBD1. Germline V gene data show CDR1 as SGHTA and CDR2 as FQGNSA. The CDR3 totals 15 residues. The junction had 9 bases not matched to a gene; V was cut back by 5 bases and J by 6 bases. The CDR3 is CASSRRGQGVNEQFF. DNA of the CDR3: TGTGCCAGCAGCCGCCGTGGACAGGGAGTCAATGAGCAGTTCTTC.

The V gene is TRBV19, the J gene TRBJ1-2; possibly TRBD1 for D (6 bases). Germline loops: CDR1 LNHDA, CDR2 SQIVND (reference sequence). The V and J ends lost 11 bases and 3 bases respectively, with 31 bases between them. The CDR3 is 18 amino acids. CDR3 region: CASRAGGAGPGVDYGYTF. CDR3 nucleotides: TGTGCCTCACGGGCTGGGGGCGCCGGGCCAGGAGTGGACTATGGCTACACCTTC.

Concerning this clone: At the DNA level, this CDR3 is encoded by other sequences in the same sample as well. The rearrangement uses TRBV6-5 and TRBJ1-1; tentatively, D is TRBD1 (6 bases). The CDR3 has 14 residues. V lost 2 bases and J lost 4, with 11 bases in between. The germline CDR1 and CDR2 sequences are MNHEY and SVGAGI. The CDR3 DNA reads TGTGCCAGCAGTTACGGGGGCGTGGGCACTGAAGCTTTCTTT. The encoded protein is CASSYGGVGTEAFF.

This clone has just one count. The CDR3 DNA reads TGCGCCAGCAGCTTGATCGACGGGGGCAATGAGCAGTTCTTC. Encoded protein: CASSLIDGGNEQFF. The chain joins TRBV5-1 to TRBJ2-1, with D possibly TRBD2 on 6 matching bases. CDR1 and CDR2 (germline): SGHRS, YFSETQ. Between the trimmed V and J ends, which lost 1 base and 6 bases, there was a span of 11 bases. CDR3 length: 14 amino acids.

The genes are TRBV3-1 (or the pseudogene TRBV3-2) and TRBJ2-2; D gene unclear. Germline CDR1 is LGHDT and CDR2 is YNNKEL (reference sequence). The CDR3 loop spans 16 amino acids. The ends were cut back, 1 base at V and 5 bases at J, with 14 bases in the middle. CDR3 sequence: CASSQGSPTRTGELFF. CDR3 in DNA: TGTGCCAGCAGCCAAGGGTCGCCCACCAGGACCGGGGAGCTGTTTTTT.

The rearrangement uses TRBV7-9 and TRBJ1-1, with 7 nucleotides matching TRBD1. Germline assignment: CDR1 SEHNR and CDR2 FQNEAQ (reference sequence). Germline trimming cut 3 bases from V and 2 bases from J; bases unmatched to any gene: 3. The CDR3 is made up of 14 amino acids. CDR3 residues: CASSFDRENTEAFF. The DNA of the CDR3 is TGTGCCAGCAGCTTTGACAGGGAAAACACTGAAGCTTTCTTT.

This clone was picked up a small number of times. This sequence joins TRBV9 and TRBJ1-4; perhaps TRBD1 as D (5 bases). The germline gives CDR1 SGDLS, CDR2 YYNGEE. The CDR3 covers 16 residues. Trimming removed 4 bases from V and 4 bases from J, with 17 bases in between. Here the CDR3 reads CASSLGTVPINEKLFF. CDR3 DNA: TGTGCCAGCAGCTTAGGGACTGTCCCCATTAATGAAAAACTGTTTTTT.

The chain links TRBV28 to TRBJ1-5; D gene uncertain. The germline V gene has CDR1 MDHEN and CDR2 SYDVKM. The V end was cut by 2 bases, the J end by 9 bases, with 11 bases between. The CDR3 sequence is 13 residues long. CDR3 loop: CASSLRGRGPQHF. The CDR3 DNA reads as TGTGCCAGCAGTTTACGCGGGCGGGGGCCCCAGCATTTT.

This chain joins TRBV3-1 (or the pseudogene TRBV3-2) and TRBJ2-3, with 8 bases that match TRBD2. Trimming cost V 3 bases and J 7 bases; bases outside gene matches: 18. The CDR3 covers 18 residues. Germline loops: CDR1 LGHDT, CDR2 YNNKEL (reference sequence). The CDR3: CASSQRADSLAGGHTQYF. The CDR3 DNA reads as TGTGCCAGCAGCCAGAGGGCCGATAGCTTGGCGGGAGGACATACGCAGTATTTT.

V gene TRBV5-4 combines with J gene TRBJ2-1; no clear D gene. The germline V gene has CDR1 SGHNT and CDR2 YYREEE (reference sequence). Trimming shortened V by 3 bases and J by 6 bases, and 13 bases separated the two germline ends. The CDR3 covers 14 residues. In DNA, the CDR3 is TGTGCCAGCAGCTACCGGTCCCGATCCAATGAGCAGTTCTTC. The encoded protein is CASSYRSRSNEQFF.

This clone was found a few times. The chain carries TRBV7-6 and TRBJ1-6; TRBD1 matches at 10 bases. Germline CDR1 reads SGHVS; CDR2 reads FNYEAQ. With 1 base clipped from V and 1 base from J, the junction kept 10 bases outside the gene matches. There are 20 residues in the CDR3. CDR3 protein: CASSLEFATGGRSYNSPLHF. CDR3 nucleotide sequence: TGTGCCAGCAGCTTAGAGTTCGCGACAGGGGGCCGATCCTATAATTCACCCCTCCACTTT.

The chain links TRBV3-1 (or the pseudogene TRBV3-2) to TRBJ2-6, with D perhaps TRBD1 (6 bases). Germline V lookup: CDR1 LGHDT, CDR2 YNNKEL (reference sequence). Trimming stripped 4 bases from V and 1 base from J, with 8 bases between. This CDR3 has 15 amino acids. The CDR3 here is CASSPGASGANVLTF. CDR3 bases: TGTGCCAGCAGCCCAGGGGCGTCTGGGGCCAACGTCCTGACTTTC.

This chain uses TRBV6-1 with TRBJ2-6, with 7 bases fitting TRBD1. V lost 3 bases and J lost 2; bases outside the gene matches: 1. The CDR3 is made up of 15 amino acids. Germline CDR1 reads MNHNS; CDR2 reads SASEGT. The CDR3 DNA is TGTGCCAGCAGTGATCAGGGGGCTGGGGCCAACGTCCTGACTTTC. Translating it yields CASSDQGAGANVLTF.

The V call is TRBV27, the J call TRBJ1-1, with D maybe TRBD1 (5 bases). The CDR3 has 15 residues. Germline-derived CDR1 and CDR2 are MNHEY and SMNVEV (reference sequence). Trimming cost V 7 bases and J 5 bases, with 20 bases left between them. The DNA of the CDR3 is TGTGCCAGCAAGTCCTTGGGGCTGGACGGGACTGAAGCTTTCTTT. It codes for CASKSLGLDGTEAFF.

The rearrangement uses TRBV5-1 and TRBJ2-2; D is uncertain. V was clipped by 0 bases and J by 0 bases, with 12 bases between them. CDR3 length: 17 amino acids. Looked up from germline, CDR1 is SGHRS and CDR2 is YFSETQ. CDR3 loop: CASSLAAWAANTGELFF. The DNA of the CDR3 is TGCGCCAGCAGCTTGGCCGCCTGGGCAGCGAACACCGGGGAGCTGTTTTTT.

J is TRBJ2-7 and V is TRBV11-2; 14 bases align to TRBD2. The CDR3 totals 17 residues. Per the germline V gene, CDR1 is SGHAT and CDR2 is FQNNGV. J gave up 7 bases and V 1 base, and 9 bases lay outside the gene matches. This chain's CDR3 is CASSLVATSGRAGEQYF. The CDR3, as DNA: TGTGCCAGCAGCTTAGTGGCGACTAGCGGGAGGGCAGGGGAGCAGTACTTC.

CDR3 DNA sequence: TGTGCCACCAGTGCCGGGGGGCCCTATGGCTACACCTTC. Translation gives CATSAGGPYGYTF. The chain recombines TRBV24-1 with TRBJ1-2; TRBD1 might be the D (6 bases). Per the germline V gene, CDR1 is KGHDR and CDR2 is SFDVKD. V lost 5 bases and J lost 4, with 10 bases in between. The CDR3 spans 13 residues.